One T cell receptor beta chain is described in this entry. Its antigen is currently unknown. This entry comes from a study of cytomegalovirus exposure and HLA in healthy donors. Notes on the study in general: Productive status was seen about 87% or about 30% of the time for most TCR beta V segments in an earlier analysis.

Healthy bone marrow donors formed the donor group. This CDR3 is built from 13 residues. Germline V gene lookup returns CDR1 KGHSH and CDR2 LQKENI. Trimming cost V 3 bases and J 5 bases, with 9 bases left between them. 13 Jbeta primers and 60 Vbeta primers were used for the PCR. Profiling relied on immunoSEQ multiplex PCR, and the TCRdb table lists in-frame clones only, not all of them. The specimen's table records around 150,000 clones. V gene TRBV18 combines with J gene TRBJ2-3; TRBD2 is a possible D gene (6 bases). This receptor was taken from a woman aged 60-70 years in good health and CMV-seronegative. Sequenced sample: PBMCs. Here the CDR3 reads CASSPSSEDTQYF. CDR3 nucleotides: TGTGCCAGCTCACCTTCTAGCGAAGATACGCAGTATTTT.